This entry lists 14 T cell receptor beta chains sequenced from one sample in a study of long-term antiretroviral therapy in people with HIV. immunoSEQ v3.0 was run at survey level. This table comes from immunoSEQ multiplex PCR, and its TCRdb copy is limited to in-frame clones, with some not included. The top ten clones hold about 15% of a sample with about 15,000 clones, around four fifths of them seen once. The specimen comprised unsorted PBMCs, sampled 2.5 years before starting antiretroviral therapy. All receptors derive from a woman aged 50 to 65 with HIV.

The chain joins TRBV7-9 to TRBJ2-2; TRBD1 is a possible D gene (5 bases). The CDR3 length is 17 residues. Trimming removed 3 bases at V and 6 bases at J, with 20 bases between. The germline V gene has CDR1 SEHNR and CDR2 FQNEAQ (reference sequence). CDR3 region: CASSLFSIAGKAGELFF. The CDR3 DNA reads TGTGCCAGCAGCTTGTTCTCAATCGCAGGGAAGGCCGGGGAGCTGTTTTTT. Complete variable domain (other parts from reference TRBV7-9 and TRBJ2-2): DTGVSQNPRHKITKRGQNVTFRCDPISEHNRLYWYRQTLGQGPEFLTYFQNEAQLEKSRLLSDRFSAERPKGSFSTLEIQRTEQGDSAMYLCASSLFSIAGKAGELFFGEGSRLTVL.

As DNA, the CDR3 is TGTGCCAGCAGCTTAGGACTAGCGGGGCTGACAGATACGCAGTATTTT. Amino acid sequence: CASSLGLAGLTDTQYF. The V gene is TRBV7-9, the J gene TRBJ2-3; 11 bases are shared with TRBD2. The CDR3 is 16 amino acids. Germline loops: CDR1 SEHNR, CDR2 FQNEAQ (reference sequence). Unmatched junction bases numbered 3, after V lost 1 base and J lost 3 bases.

The V gene is TRBV25-1, the J gene TRBJ1-3, with TRBD1 matching over 7 bases. The J segment lost 4 bases and the V segment lost 2 bases, leaving 5 bases of the junction unmatched. This CDR3 has 15 residues. Germline V lookup: CDR1 MGHDK, CDR2 SYGVNS. The DNA for the CDR3 is TGTGCCAGCAGTGAAGTAGGACAGGCGGGAAACACCATATATTTT. Its translation: CASSEVGQAGNTIYF.

This clone was detected only once. The chain employs TRBV18 and TRBJ2-3; 11 bases line up with TRBD2. The CDR3 covers 16 residues. Germline CDR1 KGHSH, CDR2 LQKENI. After removal of 0 bases from V and 7 bases from J, the junction contained 6 bases not matched to a gene. The CDR3 nucleotides read TGTGCCAGCTCACCACCTACTAGCGGGGGTCTATATACGCAGTATTTT. Residues: CASSPPTSGGLYTQYF.

The chain couples TRBV9 to TRBJ2-3; no clear D. The V and J ends lost 4 bases and 6 bases respectively, with 6 bases between them. Looked up from germline, CDR1 is SGDLS and CDR2 is YYNGEE. CDR3 length: 11 amino acids. Here the CDR3 DNA reads TGTGCCAGCAGCCCAATGGATACGCAGTATTTT. Protein product: CASSPMDTQYF.

The chain joins TRBV2 to TRBJ1-1, with D possibly matching TRBD1 (6 bases). The V gene's germline CDR1 is SNHLY and CDR2 FYNNEI. CDR3 length: 13 amino acids. The V and J ends lost 6 bases and 7 bases respectively, with 15 bases between them. The CDR3 here is CASRRQVDREAFF. As DNA, the CDR3 is TGTGCCAGCAGACGACAGGTTGACCGTGAAGCTTTCTTT.

Comments on this clone: A read error may account for a junction end that differs from germline. This sequence joins TRBV18 and TRBJ2-3, with 9 nucleotides matching TRBD1. CDR3 size: 18 residues. Germline CDR1 KGHSH, CDR2 LQKENI. The CDR3 sequence is CASSPPGQGAFGTDAQYF. As DNA, the CDR3 is TGTGCCAGCTCACCACCGGGACAGGGTGCATTCGGCACAGATGCGCAGTATTTT.

The gene calls are TRBV19 and TRBJ2-2, with 10 positions matching TRBD2. With 9 bases clipped from V and 6 bases from J, the junction kept 10 bases outside the gene matches. The germline V gene encodes CDR1 LNHDA and CDR2 SQIVND (reference sequence). The CDR3 extends over 15 amino acids. The CDR3 DNA is TGTGCCAGCTCCGCTAGCGGGGGTATTGCCGGGGAGCTGTTTTTT. It codes for CASSASGGIAGELFF.

This chain uses TRBV6-5 with TRBJ1-2, with D possibly TRBD1 on 6 matching bases. The ends were cut back, 7 bases at V and 7 bases at J, with 22 bases in the middle. This CDR3 region has 15 residues. Germline CDR1 MNHEY, CDR2 SVGAGI. CDR3 residues: CASKGDGVTVRGYTF. The DNA for the CDR3 is TGTGCCAGCAAGGGGGACGGGGTTACGGTTCGTGGCTACACCTTC.

The gene calls are TRBV6-1 and TRBJ1-2; weak D call: TRBD1 (6 bases). Per the germline V gene, CDR1 is MNHNS and CDR2 is SASEGT. Trimming stripped 4 bases from V and 1 base from J, with 16 bases between. CDR3 length: 16 residues. The DNA for the CDR3 is TGTGCCAGCAGTGGAACACCCGGGACACATAACTATGGCTACACCTTC. It yields the protein CASSGTPGTHNYGYTF.

This clone has only a few counts. The chain joins TRBV5-5 to TRBJ2-3; D gene ambiguous. The germline V and J ends were trimmed by 3 bases and 4 bases, with 9 bases remaining between them. The CDR3 totals 13 residues. Per germline, CDR1 SGHKS and CDR2 YYEKEE (reference sequence). CDR3 amino acids: CASSYSPSDTQYF. The CDR3 DNA follows: TGTGCCAGCAGCTACAGCCCCTCAGATACGCAGTATTTT.

The chain links TRBV5-1 to TRBJ2-3; the D is unclear. V was clipped by 7 bases and J by 1 base, with 13 bases between them. Germline V gives CDR1 SGHRS, CDR2 YFSETQ. The CDR3 contains 14 residues. The CDR3 bases are TGCGCCAGCTTTGATCTAGGACGCACAGATACGCAGTATTTT. Protein sequence: CASFDLGRTDTQYF.

The J gene is TRBJ2-1, the V gene TRBV5-6; 16 bases map to TRBD2. The CDR3 covers 19 residues. V lost 3 bases to trimming and J lost 1 base; unmatched junction nucleotides: 7. CDR1 is SGHDT, CDR2 YYEEEE, per germline. CDR3 amino acids: CASSSTGTSGGASYNEQFF. CDR3 coding DNA: TGTGCCAGCAGCTCCACCGGGACTAGCGGGGGGGCGTCCTACAATGAGCAGTTCTTC.

There are a few counts of this clone. The rearrangement links TRBV18 to TRBJ1-6; D not certain. CDR3 length: 16 amino acids. The germline V gene encodes CDR1 KGHSH and CDR2 LQKENI. Trimming cost V 2 bases and J 0 bases, with 8 bases left between them. CDR3 DNA sequence: TGTGCCAGCTCACCAGTGAAGAGCTCCTATAATTCACCCCTCCACTTT. Its translation: CASSPVKSSYNSPLHF. The variable domain in full, completed from reference TRBV18 and TRBJ1-6, reads NAGVMQNPRHLVRRRGQEARLRCSPMKGHSHVYWYRQLPEEGLKFMVYLQKENIIDESGMPKERFSAEFPKEGPSILRIQQVVRGDSAAYFCASSPVKSSYNSPLHFGNGTRLTVT.